This TCR beta chain was profiled in a study of T-cell memory formation after mild COVID-19. Trimming left V 5 bases short and J 3 bases short, with 10 bases between. The germline gives CDR1 SGHTA, CDR2 FQGNSA. This CDR3 contains 13 residues. TCRdb processed the 5' RACE reads anew with MiXCR; each CDR3 protein has one entry. Among a few hundred thousand distinct CDR3 sequences, roughly a fifth were seen once, and the ten largest hold 20% to 25%. Sequenced: PBMCs or a T cell subset sorted from them (not recorded which). This chain uses TRBV7-2 with TRBJ1-1; no definite D call. The TCR was taken from a man in his late teens or twenties who had mild COVID-19 (a few samples of this study predate the infection). Cell type and time point are not known. The CDR3 reads CASSRQEDTEAFF. The CDR3 DNA reads as TGTGCCAGCAGCCGCCAGGAAGACACTGAAGCTTTCTTT.